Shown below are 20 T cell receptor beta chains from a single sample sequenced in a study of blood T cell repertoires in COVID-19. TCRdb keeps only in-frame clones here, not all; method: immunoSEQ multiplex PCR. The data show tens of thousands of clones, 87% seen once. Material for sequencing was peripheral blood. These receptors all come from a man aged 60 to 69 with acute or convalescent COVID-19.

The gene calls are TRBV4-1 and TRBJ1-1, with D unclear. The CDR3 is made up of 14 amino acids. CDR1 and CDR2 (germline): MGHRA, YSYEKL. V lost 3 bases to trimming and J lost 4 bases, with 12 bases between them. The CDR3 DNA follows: TGCGCCAGCAGCCACTTCCTTACAAGCACTGAAGCTTTCTTT. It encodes CASSHFLTSTEAFF.

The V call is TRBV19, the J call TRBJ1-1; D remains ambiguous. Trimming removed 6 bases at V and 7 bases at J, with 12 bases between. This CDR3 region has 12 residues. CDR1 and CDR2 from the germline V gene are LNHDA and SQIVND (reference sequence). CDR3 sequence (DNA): TGTGCCAGTAGGCCCCGGGAGGGTGAAGCTTTCTTT. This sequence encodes CASRPREGEAFF.

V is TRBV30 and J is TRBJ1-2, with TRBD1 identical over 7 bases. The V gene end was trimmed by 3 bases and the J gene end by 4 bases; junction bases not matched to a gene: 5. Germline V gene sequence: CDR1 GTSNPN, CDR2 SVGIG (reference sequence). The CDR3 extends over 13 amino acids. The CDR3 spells CAWRRGLVYGYTF. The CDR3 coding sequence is TGTGCCTGGAGGAGGGGGCTGGTCTATGGCTACACCTTC.

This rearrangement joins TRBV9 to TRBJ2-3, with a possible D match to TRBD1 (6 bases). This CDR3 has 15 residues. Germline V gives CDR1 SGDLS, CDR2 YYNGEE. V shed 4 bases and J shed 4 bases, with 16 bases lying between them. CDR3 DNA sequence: TGTGCCAGCAGCACAGGGTCTTCCAGGGCAGATACGCAGTATTTT. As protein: CASSTGSSRADTQYF.

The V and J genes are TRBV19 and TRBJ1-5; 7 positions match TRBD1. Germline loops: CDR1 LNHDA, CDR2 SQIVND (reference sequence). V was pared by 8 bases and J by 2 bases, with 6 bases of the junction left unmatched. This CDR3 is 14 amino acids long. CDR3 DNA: TGTGCCAGTGATTCAACAGGGGGCAATCAGCCCCAGCATTTT. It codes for CASDSTGGNQPQHF.

CDR3 nucleotides: TGTGCCAGCTCACGATACCAGGGGGCAGGCACTGAAGCTTTCTTT. It translates to CASSRYQGAGTEAFF. This chain uses TRBV18 with TRBJ1-1, with TRBD1 identical over 8 bases. The CDR3 is made up of 15 amino acids. V dropped 4 bases and J dropped 4; count of bases not matched to a gene: 8. Germline V lookup: CDR1 KGHSH, CDR2 LQKENI.

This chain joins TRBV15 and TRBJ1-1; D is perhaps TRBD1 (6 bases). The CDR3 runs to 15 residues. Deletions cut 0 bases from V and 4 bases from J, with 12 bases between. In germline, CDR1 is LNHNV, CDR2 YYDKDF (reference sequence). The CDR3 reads CATSRDGTGTTEAFF. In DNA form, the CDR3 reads TGTGCCACCAGCAGAGATGGAACAGGGACCACTGAAGCTTTCTTT.

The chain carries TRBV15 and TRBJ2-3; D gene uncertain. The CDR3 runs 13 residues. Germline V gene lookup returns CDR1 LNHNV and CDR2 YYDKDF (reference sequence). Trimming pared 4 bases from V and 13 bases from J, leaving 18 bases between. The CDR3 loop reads CATSTENTNQEYF. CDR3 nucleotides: TGTGCCACCAGCACAGAGAACACAAACCAGGAGTATTTT. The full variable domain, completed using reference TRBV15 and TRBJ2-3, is DAMVIQNPRYQVTQFGKPVTLSCSQTLNHNVMYWYQQKSSQAPKLLFHYYDKDFNNEADTPDNFQSRRPNTSFCFLDIRSPGLGDTAMYLCATSTENTNQEYFGPGTRLTVL.

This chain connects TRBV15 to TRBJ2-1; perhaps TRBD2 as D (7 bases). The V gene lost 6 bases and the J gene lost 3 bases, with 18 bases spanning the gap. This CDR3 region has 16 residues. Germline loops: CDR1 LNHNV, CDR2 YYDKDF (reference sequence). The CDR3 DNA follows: TGTGCCACCAGAGAGGGGGGGGAGCGGGGCTACAATGAGCAGTTCTTC. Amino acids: CATREGGERGYNEQFF.

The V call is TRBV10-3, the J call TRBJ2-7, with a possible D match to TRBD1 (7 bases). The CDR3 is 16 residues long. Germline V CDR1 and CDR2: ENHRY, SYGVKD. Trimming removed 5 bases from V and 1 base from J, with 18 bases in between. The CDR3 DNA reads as TGTGCCATCAGTTTCGGACAGGAGGGTAATTCCTACGAGCAGTACTTC. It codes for CAISFGQEGNSYEQYF.

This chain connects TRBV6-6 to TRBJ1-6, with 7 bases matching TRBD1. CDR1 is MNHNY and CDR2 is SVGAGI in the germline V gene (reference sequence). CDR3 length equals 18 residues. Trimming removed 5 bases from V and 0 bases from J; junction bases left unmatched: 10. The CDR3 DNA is TGTGCCAGCAGTCTCAGGACAGGCCCGAGCTCCTATAATTCACCCCTCCACTTT. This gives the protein CASSLRTGPSSYNSPLHF.

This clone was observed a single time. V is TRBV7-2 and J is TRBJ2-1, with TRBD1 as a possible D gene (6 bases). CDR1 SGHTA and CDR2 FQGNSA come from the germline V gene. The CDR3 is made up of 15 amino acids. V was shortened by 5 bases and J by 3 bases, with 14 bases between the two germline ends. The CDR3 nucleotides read TGTGCCAGCAGCCCAGCCAGGGGATACTACAATGAGCAGTTCTTC. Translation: CASSPARGYYNEQFF.

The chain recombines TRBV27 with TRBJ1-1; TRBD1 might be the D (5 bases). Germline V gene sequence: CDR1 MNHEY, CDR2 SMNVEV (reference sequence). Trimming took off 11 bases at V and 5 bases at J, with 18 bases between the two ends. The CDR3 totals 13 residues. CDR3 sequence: CAVFGGEGTEAFF. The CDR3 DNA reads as TGTGCCGTCTTTGGAGGGGAAGGGACTGAAGCTTTCTTT.

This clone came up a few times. The CDR3 reads CASSPLLAGGTYEQYF. The CDR3 DNA is TGTGCCAGCTCACCCCTCCTAGCGGGGGGGACCTACGAGCAGTACTTC. The chain links TRBV18 to TRBJ2-7, with 12 nucleotides matching TRBD2. Per germline, CDR1 KGHSH and CDR2 LQKENI. The CDR3 has 16 residues. Germline trimming cut 3 bases from V and 2 bases from J; bases unmatched to any gene: 5.

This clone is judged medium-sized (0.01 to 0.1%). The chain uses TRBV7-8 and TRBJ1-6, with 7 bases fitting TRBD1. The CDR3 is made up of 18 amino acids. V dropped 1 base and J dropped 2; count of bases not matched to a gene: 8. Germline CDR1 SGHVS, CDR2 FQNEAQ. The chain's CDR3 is CASSLGPWQGAYNSPLHF. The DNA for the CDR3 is TGTGCCAGCAGCTTAGGTCCTTGGCAGGGGGCCTATAATTCACCCCTCCACTTT.

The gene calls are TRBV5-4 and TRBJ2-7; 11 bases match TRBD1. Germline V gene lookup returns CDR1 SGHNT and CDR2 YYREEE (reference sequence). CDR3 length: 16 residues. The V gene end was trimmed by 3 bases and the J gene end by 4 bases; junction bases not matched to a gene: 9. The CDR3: CASSSTTGTGGYEQYF. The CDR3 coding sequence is TGTGCCAGCAGCTCCACTACCGGGACAGGGGGTTACGAGCAGTACTTC.

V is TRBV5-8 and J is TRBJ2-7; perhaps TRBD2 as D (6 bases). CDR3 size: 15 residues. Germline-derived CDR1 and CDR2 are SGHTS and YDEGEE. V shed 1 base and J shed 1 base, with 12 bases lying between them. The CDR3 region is CASSLIRELSYEQYF. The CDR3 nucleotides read TGTGCCAGCAGCTTGATCCGGGAGTTGTCCTACGAGCAGTACTTC.

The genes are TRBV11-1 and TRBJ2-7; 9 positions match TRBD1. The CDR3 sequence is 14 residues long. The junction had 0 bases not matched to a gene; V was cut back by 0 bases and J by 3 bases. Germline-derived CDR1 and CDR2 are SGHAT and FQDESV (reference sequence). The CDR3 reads CASSLAGQGYEQYF. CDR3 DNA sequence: TGTGCCAGCAGCTTAGCGGGACAGGGCTACGAGCAGTACTTC.

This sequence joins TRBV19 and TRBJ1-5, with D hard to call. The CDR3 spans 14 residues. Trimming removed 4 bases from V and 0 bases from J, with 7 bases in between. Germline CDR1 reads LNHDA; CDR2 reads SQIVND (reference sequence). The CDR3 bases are TGTGCCAGTAGTAATCTGTATAGCAATCAGCCCCAGCATTTT. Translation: CASSNLYSNQPQHF.

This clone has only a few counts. The CDR3: CAYAGLAGSPNTGELFF. Here the CDR3 DNA reads TGTGCCTACGCAGGACTAGCGGGGAGCCCGAACACCGGGGAGCTGTTTTTT. The chain has TRBV30 and TRBJ2-2; 12 bases fit TRBD2. The junction had 9 bases not matched to a gene; V was cut back by 7 bases and J by 0 bases. Germline V lookup: CDR1 GTSNPN, CDR2 SVGIG (reference sequence). CDR3 length: 17 amino acids. The whole variable domain, filled in from reference TRBV30 and TRBJ2-2, reads SQTIHQWPATLVQPVGSPLSLECTVEGTSNPNLYWYRQAAGRGLQLLFYSVGIGQISSEVPQNLSASRPQDRQFILSSKKLLLSDSGFYLCAYAGLAGSPNTGELFFGEGSRLTVL.